The sequence of this TCR beta chain was determined in a study of blood T cell repertoires in COVID-19. Germline V gene sequence: CDR1 SNHLY, CDR2 FYNNEI. Trimming took 5 bases from V and 2 from J, leaving 13 bases between them. This CDR3 contains 14 residues. In the original analysis: Amplifying reference gene primers gave estimates of nucleated cell counts. Only in-frame clones appear in the TCRdb table, and some are missing; sequencing was by immunoSEQ multiplex PCR. V, J and clone size reflect that table, while D and trimming were determined from the DNA. The profile shows approximately 36,000 clones, about 85% of them singletons.

The material sequenced was peripheral blood. The TCR was taken from a man aged 55 to 70 with COVID-19, enrolled during active disease. The V call is TRBV2, the J call TRBJ2-7; tentative D call: TRBD1 (6 bases). The CDR3 DNA follows: TGTGCCAGCAGTTACCTACAGGGTACCTACGAGCAGTACTTC. This codes for CASSYLQGTYEQYF.